The rows below give T cell receptor beta chains drawn from one sample of a study of identical twins. TCRdb called the 5' RACE reads again in MiXCR, with one record for every CDR3 protein. The table has about 190,000 distinct CDR3 sequences, roughly 15% seen once. In addition, the sample was reused for a study of T cells expressing NK-cell markers.

Sample: CD8+ T cells sorted from blood. These receptor sequences come from a young woman in good health. Both conserved end residues are part of each CDR3. D genes are given only for firm matches. A row's size may be missing; if present it is once, few, many or a size class.

D: .; J: TRBJ2-7; V: TRBV5-5; size: .; CDR3: CASSLAPQVVAVGYEQYF; DNA: TGTGCCAGCAGCTTGGCCCCACAGGTAGTAGCGGTTGGCTACGAGCAGTACTTC
D: .; J: TRBJ2-1; V: TRBV15; size: .; CDR3: CATSRVRGSYNEQFF; DNA: TGTGCCACCAGCAGAGTAAGAGGGTCTTACAATGAGCAGTTCTTC
D: .; J: TRBJ2-7; V: TRBV7-3; size: .; CDR3: CASSLTGASHYEQYF; DNA: TGTGCCAGCAGCTTAACAGGAGCCTCTCACTACGAGCAGTACTTC
D: TRBD1; J: TRBJ2-3; V: TRBV9; size: .; CDR3: CASSVLDRDFDTQYF; DNA: TGTGCCAGCAGCGTTCTGGACAGGGATTTTGATACGCAGTATTTT
D: .; J: TRBJ2-7; V: TRBV20-1; size: many; CDR3: CSARDVAARSSYEQYF; DNA: TGCAGTGCTAGAGATGTGGCGGCGAGGAGCTCCTACGAGCAGTACTTC
D: TRBD2; J: TRBJ2-5; V: TRBV5-8; size: .; CDR3: CASSQTSGTGETQYF; DNA: TGTGCCAGCAGCCAGACTAGCGGGACGGGGGAGACCCAGTACTTC
D: .; J: TRBJ2-7; V: TRBV20-1; size: .; CDR3: CSARDLRQISYEQYF; DNA: TGCAGTGCTAGAGACTTGAGACAGATCTCCTACGAGCAGTACTTC
D: TRBD1; J: TRBJ2-2; V: TRBV10-3; size: .; CDR3: CAIRIGTGEGTGELFF; DNA: TGTGCCATCAGAATCGGGACAGGGGAAGGCACCGGGGAGCTGTTTTTT
D: TRBD1; J: TRBJ2-5; V: TRBV7-8; size: few; CDR3: CASSLEGQGRETQYF; DNA: TGTGCCAGCAGCTTAGAAGGACAGGGGAGAGAGACCCAGTACTTC
D: .; J: TRBJ2-5; V: TRBV10-3; size: .; CDR3: CAISEAGTTQYF; DNA: TGTGCCATCAGTGAGGCTGGGACTACCCAGTACTTC
D: TRBD1; J: TRBJ1-1; V: TRBV5-1; size: few; CDR3: CASSPGQGWDTEAFF; DNA: TGCGCCAGCAGCCCGGGACAGGGGTGGGACACTGAAGCTTTCTTT
D: TRBD1; J: TRBJ2-7; V: TRBV9; size: .; CDR3: CASSARDRDEQYF; DNA: TGTGCCAGCAGCGCCCGGGACAGAGACGAGCAGTACTTC
D: TRBD1; J: TRBJ2-2; V: TRBV27; size: few; CDR3: CASSPTGGGTGELFF; DNA: TGTGCCAGCAGTCCGACAGGGGGAGGTACCGGGGAGCTGTTTTTT
D: TRBD1; J: TRBJ2-7; V: TRBV15; size: .; CDR3: CATSPEKGAGYEQYF; DNA: TGTGCCACCAGCCCCGAAAAGGGGGCAGGATACGAGCAGTACTTC
D: .; J: TRBJ1-2; V: TRBV19; size: .; CDR3: CASTQSAGYTF; DNA: TGTGCCAGTACACAATCAGCCGGCTACACCTTC
D: .; J: TRBJ2-3; V: TRBV9; size: .; CDR3: CASSVGVLTDTQYF; DNA: TGTGCCAGCAGCGTAGGGGTTTTAACAGATACGCAGTATTTT
D: TRBD2; J: TRBJ2-1; V: TRBV7-2; size: .; CDR3: CASSLYGGAHNEQFF; DNA: TGTGCCAGCAGCTTATACGGGGGGGCCCACAATGAGCAGTTCTTC
D: .; J: TRBJ1-1; V: TRBV11-2; size: .; CDR3: CASSPWGGVNTEAFF; DNA: TGTGCCAGCAGCCCCTGGGGGGGGGTGAACACTGAAGCTTTCTTT
D: .; J: TRBJ2-7; V: TRBV7-7; size: few; CDR3: CASSFGPDYEQYF; DNA: TGTGCTAGCAGCTTCGGGCCAGACTACGAGCAGTACTTC
D: TRBD2; J: TRBJ2-1; V: TRBV12-3/TRBV12-4; size: few; CDR3: CASSQIAGEQFF; DNA: TGTGCCAGCAGTCAGATAGCGGGAGAGCAGTTCTTC
D: TRBD1; J: TRBJ2-3; V: TRBV4-1; size: .; CDR3: CASTDRQGLIIDTQYF; DNA: TGCGCCAGCACCGACCGACAGGGGTTAATTATAGATACGCAGTATTTT
D: .; J: TRBJ1-6; V: TRBV6-6; size: few; CDR3: CASRYSDSPLHF; DNA: TGTGCCAGCAGATACAGTGATTCACCCCTCCACTTT
D: .; J: TRBJ2-2; V: TRBV10-3; size: few; CDR3: CAISESGPGGELFF; DNA: TGTGCCATCAGTGAGTCGGGTCCCGGCGGGGAGCTGTTTTTT
D: .; J: TRBJ2-5; V: TRBV10-3; size: few; CDR3: CAISSDKYQETQYF; DNA: TGTGCCATCAGTTCGGACAAGTACCAAGAGACCCAGTACTTC
D: TRBD2; J: TRBJ2-3; V: TRBV20-1; size: once; CDR3: CCASGLAGGPVTDTQYF; DNA: TGCTGTGCATCGGGACTAGCGGGAGGGCCCGTCACAGATACGCAGTATTTT
D: TRBD1; J: TRBJ2-7; V: TRBV23-1; size: .; CDR3: CASSSCPVTGQGVPIPYEQYF; DNA: TGCGCCAGCAGTTCATGCCCCGTGACGGGACAGGGGGTGCCTATCCCCTACGAGCAGTACTTC
D: .; J: TRBJ2-2; V: TRBV5-1; size: many; CDR3: CASSLEVVGELFF; DNA: TGCGCCAGCAGCTTGGAGGTAGTCGGGGAGCTGTTTTTT
D: .; J: TRBJ2-3; V: TRBV3-1; size: .; CDR3: CASSQDNRDTQYF; DNA: TGTGCCAGCAGCCAAGATAACAGAGATACGCAGTATTTT
D: .; J: TRBJ2-6; V: TRBV5-1; size: few; CDR3: CASSPWTGANVLTF; DNA: TGCGCCAGCAGCCCGTGGACCGGGGCCAACGTCCTGACTTTC